This TCR beta chain came from a study of blood T cell repertoires in COVID-19. Measured with immunoSEQ multiplex PCR; TCRdb has only the in-frame clones, and not every one. The repertoire has some 250,000 clones, 86% of them found once; the top ten carry 3% to 3.5%. This clone was recorded only once. The ends were cut back, 4 bases at V and 0 bases at J, with 17 bases in the middle. The CDR3 is 16 residues long. Per the germline V gene, CDR1 is SGHNT and CDR2 is YYREEE (reference sequence). Sequenced: peripheral blood. The V call is TRBV5-4, the J call TRBJ2-7; maybe TRBD2 (7 bases). The origin of this receptor is a woman aged 25-40 years who had recovered from COVID-19. The CDR3 nucleotides read TGTGCCAGCAGCCCCGGGGGGCGGGGTAGCTCCTACGAGCAGTACTTC. Encoded protein: CASSPGGRGSSYEQYF.